This T cell receptor (beta chain) was sequenced in a study of cytomegalovirus exposure and HLA in healthy donors. General observations from the study: Follow-up analysis later connected one missense variant in DCLRE1C with trimming of TCR beta V- and J-genes. Cytomegalovirus-associated TCR beta chains were listed, numbering some 180. An analysis done earlier found most TCR beta V segments productive about 90% or about 30% of the time.

At the time of sampling, donors were nominally healthy, though unrecorded immune exposures were likely. Primers for the PCR totalled 60 Vbeta and 13 Jbeta. Generated by immunoSEQ multiplex PCR, the TCRdb table keeps only in-frame clones and is missing some. The sample has some 170,000 clones; under 9.5% are singletons. This clone was detected a few times. Its matching antigen is unknown. The CDR3 covers 12 residues. Germline CDR1 reads SGHNT; CDR2 reads YYREEE (reference sequence). Trimming took off 2 bases at V and 9 bases at J, with 8 bases between the two ends. Sample: PBMCs. The chain uses TRBV5-4 and TRBJ2-2; D is unresolved. The sequence came from a woman aged 25-40 years in good health and CMV-seropositive. CDR3 protein: CASSLSHRELFF. CDR3 nucleotides: TGTGCCAGCAGCTTATCACACAGGGAGCTGTTTTTT.